This TCR beta chain was recovered during a study of control samples from healthy donors and cancer patients. Produced via immunoSEQ multiplex PCR; TCRdb's table is partial and in-frame only. The sample gives 55,000 to 85,000 clones, more than 75% of which show up once; around 2% is in the top ten. V was pared by 0 bases and J by 3 bases, with 12 bases between. CDR3 size: 14 residues. Germline V lookup: CDR1 GTSNPN, CDR2 SVGIG (reference sequence). The rearrangement joins TRBV30 to TRBJ2-7, with no clear D. The receptor was derived from a woman in her 50s with head and neck cancer. The sequencing sample was made of PBMCs. The CDR3 sequence is CAWSVEEKDYEQYF. The CDR3 DNA reads TGTGCCTGGAGTGTAGAAGAGAAGGACTACGAGCAGTACTTC.